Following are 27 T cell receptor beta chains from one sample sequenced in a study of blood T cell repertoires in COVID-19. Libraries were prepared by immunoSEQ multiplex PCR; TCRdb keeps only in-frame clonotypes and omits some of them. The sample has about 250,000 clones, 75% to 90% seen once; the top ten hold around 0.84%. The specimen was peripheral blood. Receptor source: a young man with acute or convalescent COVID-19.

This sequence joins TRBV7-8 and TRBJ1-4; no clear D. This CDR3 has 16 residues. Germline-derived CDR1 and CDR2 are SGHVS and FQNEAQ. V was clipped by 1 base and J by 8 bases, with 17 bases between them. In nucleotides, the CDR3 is TGTGCCAGCAGCTTAGTATTAGGAGCGGCAGGAGAAAAACTGTTTTTT. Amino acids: CASSLVLGAAGEKLFF.

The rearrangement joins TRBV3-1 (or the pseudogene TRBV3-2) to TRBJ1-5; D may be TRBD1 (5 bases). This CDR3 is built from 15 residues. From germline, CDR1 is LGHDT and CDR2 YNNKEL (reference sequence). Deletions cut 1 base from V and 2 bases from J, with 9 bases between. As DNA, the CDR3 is TGTGCCAGCAGCCAAGTGGGAGGGGGCAATCAGCCCCAGCATTTT. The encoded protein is CASSQVGGGNQPQHF.

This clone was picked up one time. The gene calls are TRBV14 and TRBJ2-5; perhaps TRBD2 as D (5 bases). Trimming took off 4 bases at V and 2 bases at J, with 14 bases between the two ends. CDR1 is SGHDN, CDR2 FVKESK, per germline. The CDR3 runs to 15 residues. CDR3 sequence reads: CASSPGRRLQETQYF. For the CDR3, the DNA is TGTGCCAGCAGCCCGGGGAGACGTCTGCAAGAGACCCAGTACTTC.

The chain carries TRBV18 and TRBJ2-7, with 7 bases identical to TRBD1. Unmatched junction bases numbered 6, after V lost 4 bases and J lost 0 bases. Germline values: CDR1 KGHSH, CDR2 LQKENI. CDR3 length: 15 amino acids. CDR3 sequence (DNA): TGTGCCAGCTCACGGCCGAGGACAGGCTCCTACGAGCAGTACTTC. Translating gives CASSRPRTGSYEQYF.

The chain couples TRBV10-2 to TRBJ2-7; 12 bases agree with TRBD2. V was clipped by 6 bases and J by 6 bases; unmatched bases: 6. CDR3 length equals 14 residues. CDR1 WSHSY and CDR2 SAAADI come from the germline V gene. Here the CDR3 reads CASRLAGGPGEQYF. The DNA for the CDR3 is TGCGCCAGCAGACTAGCGGGGGGCCCGGGCGAGCAGTACTTC.

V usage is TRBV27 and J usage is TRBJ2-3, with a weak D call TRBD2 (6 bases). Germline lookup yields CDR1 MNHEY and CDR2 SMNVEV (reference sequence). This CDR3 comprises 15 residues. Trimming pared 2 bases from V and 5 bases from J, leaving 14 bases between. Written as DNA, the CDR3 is TGTGCCAGCAGTTTACCTGGGAGGTTGAGAGATACGCAGTATTTT. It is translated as CASSLPGRLRDTQYF.

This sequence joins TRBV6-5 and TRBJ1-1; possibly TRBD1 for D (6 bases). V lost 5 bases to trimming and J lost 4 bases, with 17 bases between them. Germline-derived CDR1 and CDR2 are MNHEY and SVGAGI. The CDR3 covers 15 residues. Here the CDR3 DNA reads TGTGCCAGCAGTAACCCCAGATCCAGGGGCACTGAAGCTTTCTTT. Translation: CASSNPRSRGTEAFF.

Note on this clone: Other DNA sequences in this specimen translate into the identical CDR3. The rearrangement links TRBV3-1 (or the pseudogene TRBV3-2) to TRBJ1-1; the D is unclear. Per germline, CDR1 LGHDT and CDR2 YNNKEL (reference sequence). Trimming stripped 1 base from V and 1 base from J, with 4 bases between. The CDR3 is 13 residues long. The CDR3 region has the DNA TGTGCCAGCAGCCAAGGGCAGAACACTGAAGCTTTCTTT. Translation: CASSQGQNTEAFF.

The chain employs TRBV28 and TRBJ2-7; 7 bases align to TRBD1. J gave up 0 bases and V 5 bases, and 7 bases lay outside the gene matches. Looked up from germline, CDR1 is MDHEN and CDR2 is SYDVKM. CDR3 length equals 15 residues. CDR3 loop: CASSTRTGLSYEQYF. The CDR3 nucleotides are TGTGCCAGCAGTACCCGGACAGGTCTCTCCTACGAGCAGTACTTC.

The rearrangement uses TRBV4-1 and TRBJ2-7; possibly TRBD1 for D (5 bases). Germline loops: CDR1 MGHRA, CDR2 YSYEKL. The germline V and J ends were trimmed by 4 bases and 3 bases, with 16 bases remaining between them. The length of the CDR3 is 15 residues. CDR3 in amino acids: CASSRLNLDSYEQYF. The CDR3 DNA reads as TGCGCCAGCAGCCGCCTAAACCTCGACAGCTACGAGCAGTACTTC.

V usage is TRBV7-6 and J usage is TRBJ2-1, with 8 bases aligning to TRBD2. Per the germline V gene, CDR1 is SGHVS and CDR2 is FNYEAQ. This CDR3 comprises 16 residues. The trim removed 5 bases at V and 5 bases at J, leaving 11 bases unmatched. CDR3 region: CASSPLTGGHNNEQFF. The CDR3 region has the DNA TGTGCCAGCAGCCCTCTCACGGGGGGGCACAACAATGAGCAGTTCTTC.

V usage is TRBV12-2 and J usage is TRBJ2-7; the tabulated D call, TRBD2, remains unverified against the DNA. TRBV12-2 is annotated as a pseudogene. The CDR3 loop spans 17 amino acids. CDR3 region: CASRSRSRLGRRGEQYF. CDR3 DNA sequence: TGTGCAAGTCGCTCCCGGTCCCGCCTCGGACGACGGGGCGAGCAGTACTTC.

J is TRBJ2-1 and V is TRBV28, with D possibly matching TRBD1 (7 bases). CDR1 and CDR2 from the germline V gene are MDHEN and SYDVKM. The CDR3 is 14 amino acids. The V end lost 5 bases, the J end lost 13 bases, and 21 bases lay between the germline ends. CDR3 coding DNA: TGTGCCAGCAGTACGAAGGGCAGGGGGGCGCTCCAGTTCTTC. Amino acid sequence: CASSTKGRGALQFF.

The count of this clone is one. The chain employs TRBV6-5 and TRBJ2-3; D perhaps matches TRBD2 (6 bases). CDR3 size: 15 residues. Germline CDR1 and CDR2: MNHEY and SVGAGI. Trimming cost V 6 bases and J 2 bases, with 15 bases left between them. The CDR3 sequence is CASSPGGGYTDTQYF. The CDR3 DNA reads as TGTGCCAGCAGCCCCGGTGGAGGGTACACAGATACGCAGTATTTT.

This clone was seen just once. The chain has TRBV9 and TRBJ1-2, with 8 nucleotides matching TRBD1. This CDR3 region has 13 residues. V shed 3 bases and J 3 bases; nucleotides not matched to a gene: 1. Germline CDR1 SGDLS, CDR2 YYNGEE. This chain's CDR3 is CASSGTGHYGYTF. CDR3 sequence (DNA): TGTGCCAGCAGCGGGACAGGGCACTATGGCTACACCTTC.

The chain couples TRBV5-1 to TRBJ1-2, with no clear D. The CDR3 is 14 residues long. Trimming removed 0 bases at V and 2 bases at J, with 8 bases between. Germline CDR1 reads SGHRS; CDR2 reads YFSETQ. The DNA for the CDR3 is TGCGCCAGCAGCTTGGATAGACTAAACTATGGCTACACCTTC. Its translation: CASSLDRLNYGYTF.

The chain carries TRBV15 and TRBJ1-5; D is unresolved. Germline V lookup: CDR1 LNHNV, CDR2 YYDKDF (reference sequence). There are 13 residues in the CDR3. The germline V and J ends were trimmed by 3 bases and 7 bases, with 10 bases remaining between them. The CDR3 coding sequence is TGTGCCACCAGCAGCATTGTCGGGCAGCCCCAGCATTTT. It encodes CATSSIVGQPQHF.

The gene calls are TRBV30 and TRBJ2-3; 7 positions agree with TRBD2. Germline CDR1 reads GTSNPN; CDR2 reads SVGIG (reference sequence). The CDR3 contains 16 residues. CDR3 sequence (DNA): TGTACTTCTTTACTGCCGCCCTCGGGGGGAACAGATACGCAGTATTTT. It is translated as CTSLLPPSGGTDTQYF.

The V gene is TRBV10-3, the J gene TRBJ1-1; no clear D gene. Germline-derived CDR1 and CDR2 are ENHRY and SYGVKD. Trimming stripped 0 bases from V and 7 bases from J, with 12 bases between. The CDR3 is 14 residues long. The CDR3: CAISESVTGGEAFF. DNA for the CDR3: TGTGCCATCAGTGAGTCCGTTACTGGCGGTGAAGCTTTCTTT.

The CDR3 DNA follows: TGTGCCAGTAGTATTACAGATCAGTGGGAGCAGTACTTC. This sequence encodes CASSITDQWEQYF. The chain has TRBV19 and TRBJ2-7, with D uncertain. V lost 3 bases, J lost 7 bases, and 13 bases lay in between. CDR1 is LNHDA, CDR2 SQIVND, per germline (reference sequence). There are 13 residues in the CDR3.

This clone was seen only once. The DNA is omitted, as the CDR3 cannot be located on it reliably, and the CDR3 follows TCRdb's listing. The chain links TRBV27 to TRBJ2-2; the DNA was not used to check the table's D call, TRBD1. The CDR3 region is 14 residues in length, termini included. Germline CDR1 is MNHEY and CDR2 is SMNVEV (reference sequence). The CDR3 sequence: CASSTSTATGELFF.

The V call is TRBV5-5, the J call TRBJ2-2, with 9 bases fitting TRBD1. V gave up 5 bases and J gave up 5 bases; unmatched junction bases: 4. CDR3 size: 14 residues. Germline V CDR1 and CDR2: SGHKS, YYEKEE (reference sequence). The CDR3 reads CASSPGTGTGELFF. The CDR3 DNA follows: TGTGCCAGCAGTCCCGGGACAGGGACCGGGGAGCTGTTTTTT.

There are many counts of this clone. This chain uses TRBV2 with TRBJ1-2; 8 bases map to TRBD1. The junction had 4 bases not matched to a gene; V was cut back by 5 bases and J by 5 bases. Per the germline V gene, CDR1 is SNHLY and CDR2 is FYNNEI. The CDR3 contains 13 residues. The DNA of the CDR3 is TGTGCCAGCAGTCAGGACAGGGTATATGGCTACACCTTC. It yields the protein CASSQDRVYGYTF.

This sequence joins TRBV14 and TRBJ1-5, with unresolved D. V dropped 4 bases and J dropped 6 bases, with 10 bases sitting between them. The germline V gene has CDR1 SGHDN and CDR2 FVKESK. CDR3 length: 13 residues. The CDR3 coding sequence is TGTGCCAGCAGCCGCATTCCCGGTCAGCCCCAGCATTTT. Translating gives CASSRIPGQPQHF.

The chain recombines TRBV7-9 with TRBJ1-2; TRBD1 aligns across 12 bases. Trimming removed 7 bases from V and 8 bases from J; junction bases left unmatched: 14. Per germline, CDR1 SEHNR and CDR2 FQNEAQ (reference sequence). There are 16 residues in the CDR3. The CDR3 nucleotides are TGTGCCAGCATACCCGGGACAGGGGGCGTTCGGGACGGCTACACCTTC. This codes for CASIPGTGGVRDGYTF.

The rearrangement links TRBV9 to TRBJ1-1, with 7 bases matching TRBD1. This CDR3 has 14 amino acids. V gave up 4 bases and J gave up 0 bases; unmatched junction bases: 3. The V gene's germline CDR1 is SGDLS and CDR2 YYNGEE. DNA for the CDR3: TGTGCCAGCAGCCTAAGGGGGCTGAACACTGAAGCTTTCTTT. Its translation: CASSLRGLNTEAFF.

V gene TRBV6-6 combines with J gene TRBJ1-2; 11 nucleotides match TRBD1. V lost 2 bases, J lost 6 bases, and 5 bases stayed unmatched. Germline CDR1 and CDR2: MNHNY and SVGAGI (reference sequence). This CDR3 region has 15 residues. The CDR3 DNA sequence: TGTGCCAGCAGTTACGGGCGGACAGGGGGCAATGGCTACACCTTC. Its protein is CASSYGRTGGNGYTF.